The T cell receptor beta chain described here comes from a study of vaccination effects on CD4 cells after COVID-19. Sequencing used immunoSEQ multiplex PCR; TCRdb keeps in-frame clones, though not all of them. Counted here are more than 15,000 clones, around 76% occurring once; the ten biggest clones make up over 15%. Per the germline V gene, CDR1 is SEHNR and CDR2 is FQNEAQ (reference sequence). This CDR3 contains 14 residues. The V gene lost 0 bases and the J gene lost 4 bases, with 9 bases spanning the gap. On this clone itself: Its antigen is unknown.

Antigen-specific CD4+ T cells expanded by the ViraFEST assay with viral peptide pools were then sequenced. An approximately ten-day culture period preceded the isolation of CD4+ T cells. This person caught SARS-CoV-2 sometime from March to December 2020, and PCR testing confirmed the infection. Sequenced here: CD4+ T cells from PBMCs cultured with SARS-CoV-2 spike peptides, sampled before COVID-19 vaccination. This sequence joins TRBV7-9 and TRBJ2-5, with unresolved D. The TCR was taken from a human donor who had a prior SARS-CoV-2 infection. In nucleotides, the CDR3 is TGTGCCAGCAGCTTAGCGGCTTCCGGAGAGACCCAGTACTTC. Residues: CASSLAASGETQYF.